This TCR beta chain is from a study of blood T cells in healthy people across ages. Study-level findings and limits: Measured against age, TCR beta diversity per million T cells decreased in a roughly linear manner.

In its sample, this clonotype was seen a few times. What it binds is not known. The ends were cut back, 0 bases at V and 8 bases at J, with 10 bases in the middle. Germline CDR1 and CDR2: DFQATT and SNEGSKA (reference sequence). The CDR3 covers 12 residues. The authors ran a second PCR of roughly 6 to 12 cycles using a sample-barcoded 5' primer and a J-beta primer mix. TCRdb reprocessed the 5' RACE reads with MiXCR, giving one entry per CDR3 protein. Among roughly 1.6 million distinct CDR3 sequences listed, about 31% were seen once. V and J are TRBV20-1 and TRBJ1-2; D remains ambiguous. This receptor was taken from a woman in her thirties in good health. The material sequenced was blood. For the CDR3, the DNA is TGCAGTGCTAGAGAAGGGCTCTACGGCTACACCTTC. Residues: CSAREGLYGYTF.